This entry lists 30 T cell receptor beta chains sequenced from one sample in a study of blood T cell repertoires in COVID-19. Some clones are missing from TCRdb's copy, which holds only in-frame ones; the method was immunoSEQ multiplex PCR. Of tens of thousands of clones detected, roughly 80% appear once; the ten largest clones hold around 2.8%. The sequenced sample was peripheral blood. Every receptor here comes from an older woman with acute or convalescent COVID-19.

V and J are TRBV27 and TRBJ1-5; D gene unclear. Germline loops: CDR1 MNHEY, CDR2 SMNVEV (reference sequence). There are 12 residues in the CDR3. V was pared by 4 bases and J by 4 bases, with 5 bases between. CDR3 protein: CASSSVNQPQHF. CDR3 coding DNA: TGTGCCAGCAGTTCCGTTAATCAGCCCCAGCATTTT.

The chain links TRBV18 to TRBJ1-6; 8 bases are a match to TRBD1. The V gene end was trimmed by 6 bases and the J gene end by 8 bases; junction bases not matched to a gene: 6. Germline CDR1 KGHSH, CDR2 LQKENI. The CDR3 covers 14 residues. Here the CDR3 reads CASSQDRVDSPLHF. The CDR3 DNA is TGTGCCAGCTCCCAGGACAGGGTGGATTCACCCCTCCACTTT.

The CDR3 reads CAWIGFPGITEAFF. The CDR3 DNA sequence: TGTGCCTGGATAGGCTTTCCAGGGATCACTGAAGCTTTCTTT. The chain carries TRBV30 and TRBJ1-1; TRBD1 is a possible D gene (5 bases). This CDR3 comprises 14 residues. Germline CDR1 reads GTSNPN; CDR2 reads SVGIG (reference sequence). V dropped 4 bases and J dropped 4 bases, with 16 bases sitting between them.

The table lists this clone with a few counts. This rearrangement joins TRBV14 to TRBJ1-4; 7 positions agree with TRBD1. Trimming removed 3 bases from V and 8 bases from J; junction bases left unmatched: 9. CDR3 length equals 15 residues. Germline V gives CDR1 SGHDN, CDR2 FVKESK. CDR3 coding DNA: TGTGCCAGCAGCCACCTTCGACAGGGTCAGGAAAAACTGTTTTTT. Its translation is CASSHLRQGQEKLFF. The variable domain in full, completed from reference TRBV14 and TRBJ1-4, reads EAGVTQFPSHSVIEKGQTVTLRCDPISGHDNLYWYRRVMGKEIKFLLHFVKESKQDESGMPNNRFLAERTGGTYSTLKVQPAELEDSGVYFCASSHLRQGQEKLFFGSGTQLSVL.

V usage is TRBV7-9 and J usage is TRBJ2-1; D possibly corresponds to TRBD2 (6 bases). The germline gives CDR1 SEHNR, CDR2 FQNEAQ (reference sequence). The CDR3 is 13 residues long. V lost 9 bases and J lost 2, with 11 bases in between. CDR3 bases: TGTGCCAGTCGGGACTCTGCCTACAATGAGCAGTTCTTC. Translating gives CASRDSAYNEQFF.

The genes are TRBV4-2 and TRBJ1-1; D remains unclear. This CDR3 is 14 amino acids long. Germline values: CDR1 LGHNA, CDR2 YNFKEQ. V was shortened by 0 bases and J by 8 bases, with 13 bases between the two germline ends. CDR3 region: CASSQDTGVEEAFF. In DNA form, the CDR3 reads TGTGCCAGCAGCCAAGATACCGGGGTAGAGGAAGCTTTCTTT.

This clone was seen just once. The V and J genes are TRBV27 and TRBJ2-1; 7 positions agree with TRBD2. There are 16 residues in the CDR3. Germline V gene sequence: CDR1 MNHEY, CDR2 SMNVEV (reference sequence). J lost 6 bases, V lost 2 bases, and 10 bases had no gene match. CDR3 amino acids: CASSLERSSGRNEQFF. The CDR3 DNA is TGTGCCAGCAGTTTAGAACGGAGTAGCGGGCGCAATGAGCAGTTCTTC.

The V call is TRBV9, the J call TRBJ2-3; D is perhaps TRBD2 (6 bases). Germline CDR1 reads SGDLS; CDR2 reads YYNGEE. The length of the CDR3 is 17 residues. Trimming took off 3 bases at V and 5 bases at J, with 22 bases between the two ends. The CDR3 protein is CASSEPISIAEQDTQYF. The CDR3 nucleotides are TGTGCCAGCAGCGAGCCCATTAGTATAGCGGAACAAGATACGCAGTATTTT.

The DNA of the CDR3 is TGTGCCAGCAGTGAAGGAACAGGAGTCTATGGCTACACCTTC. Translating gives CASSEGTGVYGYTF. The chain employs TRBV2 and TRBJ1-2, with D possibly TRBD1 on 5 matching bases. Germline V gives CDR1 SNHLY, CDR2 FYNNEI. Trimming removed 1 base from V and 4 bases from J, with 10 bases in between. The CDR3 has 14 amino acids.

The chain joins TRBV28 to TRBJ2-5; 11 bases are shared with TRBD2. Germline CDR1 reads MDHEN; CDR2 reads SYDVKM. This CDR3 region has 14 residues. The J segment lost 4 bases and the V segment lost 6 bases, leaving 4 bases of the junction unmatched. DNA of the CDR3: TGTGCCAGCAGGGATAGCGGGGGGGGAGAGACCCAGTACTTC. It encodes CASRDSGGGETQYF.

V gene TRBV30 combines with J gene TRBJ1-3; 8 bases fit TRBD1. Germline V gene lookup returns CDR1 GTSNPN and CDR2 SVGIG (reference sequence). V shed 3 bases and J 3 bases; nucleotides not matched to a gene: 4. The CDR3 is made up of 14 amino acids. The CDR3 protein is CAWRTGARGNTIYF. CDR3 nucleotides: TGTGCCTGGAGGACAGGGGCCCGTGGAAACACCATATATTTT.

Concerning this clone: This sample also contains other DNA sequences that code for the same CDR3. CDR3 nucleotide sequence: TGCAGCGTTGACAGGGGGCAGAGAGGGACTGAAGCTTTCTTT. Its translation: CSVDRGQRGTEAFF. This chain joins TRBV29-1 and TRBJ1-1; 8 bases line up with TRBD1. V dropped 3 bases and J dropped 5; count of bases not matched to a gene: 8. Germline V gene lookup returns CDR1 SQVTM and CDR2 ANQGSEA. This CDR3 comprises 14 residues.

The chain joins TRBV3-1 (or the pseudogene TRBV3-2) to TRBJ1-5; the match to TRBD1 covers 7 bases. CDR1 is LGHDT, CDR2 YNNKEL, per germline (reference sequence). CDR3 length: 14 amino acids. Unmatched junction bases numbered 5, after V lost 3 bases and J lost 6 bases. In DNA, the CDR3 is TGTGCCAGCAGCCAGGGTCCAGGGGGTCAGCCCCAGCATTTT. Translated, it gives CASSQGPGGQPQHF.

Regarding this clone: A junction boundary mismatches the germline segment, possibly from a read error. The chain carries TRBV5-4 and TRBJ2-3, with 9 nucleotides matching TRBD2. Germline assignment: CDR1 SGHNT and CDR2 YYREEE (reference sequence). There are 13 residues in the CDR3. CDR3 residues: CASRLEGTSNEYF. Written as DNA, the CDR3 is TGTGCCAGCAGATTGGAGGGGACTAGCAACGAGTATTTT.

CDR3 in amino acids: CASSLGTGGDEQFF. In DNA, the CDR3 is TGCGCCAGCAGCTTGGGGACAGGGGGCGATGAGCAGTTCTTC. The chain joins TRBV5-1 to TRBJ2-1, with 11 bases fitting TRBD1. The CDR3 extends over 14 amino acids. Per germline, CDR1 SGHRS and CDR2 YFSETQ. V dropped 0 bases and J dropped 8; count of bases not matched to a gene: 1.

In DNA, the CDR3 is TGTGCCAGCTCACCACCGGGGCGGGGGATTAGGGCAGATACGCAGTATTTT. The encoded protein is CASSPPGRGIRADTQYF. The J gene is TRBJ2-3, the V gene TRBV18; 7 nucleotides line up with TRBD2. Germline values: CDR1 KGHSH, CDR2 LQKENI. This CDR3 has 17 amino acids. The trim removed 0 bases at V and 4 bases at J, leaving 10 bases unmatched.

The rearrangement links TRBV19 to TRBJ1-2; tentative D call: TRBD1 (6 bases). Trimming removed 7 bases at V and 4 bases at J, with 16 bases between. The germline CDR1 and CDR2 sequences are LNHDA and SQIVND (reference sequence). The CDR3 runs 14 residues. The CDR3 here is CASNVATGIYGYTF. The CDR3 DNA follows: TGTGCCAGTAACGTGGCAACAGGGATCTATGGCTACACCTTC.

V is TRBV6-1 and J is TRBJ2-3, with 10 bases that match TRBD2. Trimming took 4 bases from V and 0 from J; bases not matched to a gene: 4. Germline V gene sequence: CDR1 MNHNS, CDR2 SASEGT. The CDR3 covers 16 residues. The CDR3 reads CASSVRTSGSTDTQYF. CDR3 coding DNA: TGTGCCAGCAGTGTGAGGACTAGCGGTAGCACAGATACGCAGTATTTT.

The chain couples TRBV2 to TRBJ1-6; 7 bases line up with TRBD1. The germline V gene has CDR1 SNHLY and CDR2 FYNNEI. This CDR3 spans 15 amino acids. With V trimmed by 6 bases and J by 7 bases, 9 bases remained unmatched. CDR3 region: CASSANRGPNSPLHF. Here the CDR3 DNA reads TGTGCCAGCAGCGCGAACAGGGGACCAAATTCACCCCTCCACTTT.

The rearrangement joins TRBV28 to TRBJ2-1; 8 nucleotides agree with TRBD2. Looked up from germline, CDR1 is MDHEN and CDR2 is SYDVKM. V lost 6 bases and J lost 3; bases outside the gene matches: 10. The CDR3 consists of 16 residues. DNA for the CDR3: TGTGCCAGCAGCTCGCAGCTAGCGGGCAACTACAATGAGCAGTTCTTC. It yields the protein CASSSQLAGNYNEQFF. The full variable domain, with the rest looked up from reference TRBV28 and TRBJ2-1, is DVKVTQSSRYLVKRTGEKVFLECVQDMDHENMFWYRQDPGLGLRLIYFSYDVKMKEKGDIPEGYSVSREKKERFSLILESASTNQTSMYLCASSSQLAGNYNEQFFGPGTRLTVL.

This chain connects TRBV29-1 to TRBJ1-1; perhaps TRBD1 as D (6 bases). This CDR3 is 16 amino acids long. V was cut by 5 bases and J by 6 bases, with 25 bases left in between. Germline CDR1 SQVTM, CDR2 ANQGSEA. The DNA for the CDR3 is TGCAGCGTTCTCAAGACAGGAGGTATCTCGGTGTCTGAAGCTTTCTTT. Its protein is CSVLKTGGISVSEAFF.

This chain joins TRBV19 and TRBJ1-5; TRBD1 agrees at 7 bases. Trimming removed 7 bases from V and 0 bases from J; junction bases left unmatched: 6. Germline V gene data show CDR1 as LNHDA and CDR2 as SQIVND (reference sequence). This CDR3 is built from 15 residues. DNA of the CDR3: TGTGCCAGTACCCAGGGGGGATTTAGCAATCAGCCCCAGCATTTT. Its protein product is CASTQGGFSNQPQHF.

The CDR3, as DNA: TGTGCCAGCAGCTCTCCCCCCAGGGGGAATCAGCCCCAGCATTTT. Its protein product is CASSSPPRGNQPQHF. The chain has TRBV7-9 and TRBJ1-5; 7 nucleotides align to TRBD1. J was trimmed by 4 bases and V by 4 bases; bases with no gene match: 7. Germline V gene lookup returns CDR1 SEHNR and CDR2 FQNEAQ (reference sequence). CDR3 length equals 15 residues.

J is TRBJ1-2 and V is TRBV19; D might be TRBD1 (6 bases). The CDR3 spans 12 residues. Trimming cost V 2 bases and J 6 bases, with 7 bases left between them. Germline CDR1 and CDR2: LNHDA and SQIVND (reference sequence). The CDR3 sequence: CASSIYRDGYTF. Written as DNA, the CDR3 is TGTGCCAGTAGTATATACAGGGATGGCTACACCTTC.

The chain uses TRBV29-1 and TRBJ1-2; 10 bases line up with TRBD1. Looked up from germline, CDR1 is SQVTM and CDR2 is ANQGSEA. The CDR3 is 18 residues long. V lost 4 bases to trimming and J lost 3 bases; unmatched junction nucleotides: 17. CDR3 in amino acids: CSVGGGTGAASLDYGYTF. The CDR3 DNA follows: TGCAGCGTTGGAGGGGGGACAGGGGCGGCTTCTCTTGACTATGGCTACACCTTC.

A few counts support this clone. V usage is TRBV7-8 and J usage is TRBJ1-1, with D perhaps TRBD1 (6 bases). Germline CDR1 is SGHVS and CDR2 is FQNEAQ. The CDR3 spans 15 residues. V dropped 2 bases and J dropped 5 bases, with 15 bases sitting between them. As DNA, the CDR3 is TGTGCCAGCAGCTTAAAGGGCCTGAGGGGGACTGAAGCTTTCTTT. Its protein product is CASSLKGLRGTEAFF.

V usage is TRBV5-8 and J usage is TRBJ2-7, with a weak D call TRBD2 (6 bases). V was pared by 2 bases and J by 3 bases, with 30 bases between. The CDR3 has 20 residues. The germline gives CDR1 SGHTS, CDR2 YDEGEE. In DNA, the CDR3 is TGTGCCAGCAGCTTTCCGCAGGGCCGCGGCGGGGTAAAGAGAATCTACGAGCAGTACTTC. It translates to CASSFPQGRGGVKRIYEQYF.

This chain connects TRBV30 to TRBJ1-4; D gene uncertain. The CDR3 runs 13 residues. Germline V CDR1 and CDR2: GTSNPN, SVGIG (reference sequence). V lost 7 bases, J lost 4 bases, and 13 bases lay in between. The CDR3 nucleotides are TGTGCCTTTAGCAGTGCAAATAATGAAAAACTGTTTTTT. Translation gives CAFSSANNEKLFF. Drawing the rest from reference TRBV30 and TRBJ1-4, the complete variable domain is SQTIHQWPATLVQPVGSPLSLECTVEGTSNPNLYWYRQAAGRGLQLLFYSVGIGQISSEVPQNLSASRPQDRQFILSSKKLLLSDSGFYLCAFSSANNEKLFFGSGTQLSVL.

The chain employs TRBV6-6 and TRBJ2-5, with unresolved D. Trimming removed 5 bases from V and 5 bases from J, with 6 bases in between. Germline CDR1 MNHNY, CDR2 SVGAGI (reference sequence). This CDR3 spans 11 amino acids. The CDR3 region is CASSLRETQYF. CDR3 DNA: TGTGCCAGCAGTCTTCGGGAGACCCAGTACTTC.

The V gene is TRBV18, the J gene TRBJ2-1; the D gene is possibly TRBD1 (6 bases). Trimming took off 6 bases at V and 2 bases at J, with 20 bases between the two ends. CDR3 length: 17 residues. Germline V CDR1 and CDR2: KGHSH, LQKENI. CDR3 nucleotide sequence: TGTGCCAGCTCCCCCCGACGGACAGCGGCAACCTACAATGAGCAGTTCTTC. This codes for CASSPRRTAATYNEQFF.